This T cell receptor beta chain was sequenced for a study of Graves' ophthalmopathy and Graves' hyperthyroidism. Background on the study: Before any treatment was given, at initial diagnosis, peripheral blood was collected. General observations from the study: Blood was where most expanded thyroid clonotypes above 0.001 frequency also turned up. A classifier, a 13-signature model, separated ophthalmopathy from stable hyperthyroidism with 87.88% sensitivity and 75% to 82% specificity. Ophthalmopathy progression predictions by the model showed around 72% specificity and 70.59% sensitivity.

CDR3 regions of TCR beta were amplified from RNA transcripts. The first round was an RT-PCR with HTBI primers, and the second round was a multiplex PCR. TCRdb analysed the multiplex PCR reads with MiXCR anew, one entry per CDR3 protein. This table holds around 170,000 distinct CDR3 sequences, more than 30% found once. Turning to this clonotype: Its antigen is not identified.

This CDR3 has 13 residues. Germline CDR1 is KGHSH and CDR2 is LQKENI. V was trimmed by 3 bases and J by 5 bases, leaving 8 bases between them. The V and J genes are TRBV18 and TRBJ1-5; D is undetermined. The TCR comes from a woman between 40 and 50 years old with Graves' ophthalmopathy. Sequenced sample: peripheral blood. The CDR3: CASSPIKDQPQHF. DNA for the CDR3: TGTGCCAGCTCACCGATTAAGGATCAGCCCCAGCATTTT. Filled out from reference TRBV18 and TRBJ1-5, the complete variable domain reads NAGVMQNPRHLVRRRGQEARLRCSPMKGHSHVYWYRQLPEEGLKFMVYLQKENIIDESGMPKERFSAEFPKEGPSILRIQQVVRGDSAAYFCASSPIKDQPQHFGDGTRLSIL.